These 25 T cell receptor beta chains were all obtained from the same sample, sequenced in a study of spatial heterogeneity in lung cancer. As to time point: blood at routine non-recurrence follow-up after resection. A single record per CDR3 protein comes from TCRdb applying MiXCR to the 5' RACE reads. The data contain 110,000 or so distinct CDR3 sequences, more than 10% of them singletons. The starting material was PBMCs, obtained at follow-up. The origin of the receptors is a female donor with early-stage non-small cell lung cancer.

This clonotype was seen a few times. CDR3 sequence (DNA): TGTGCCACCAGTGAAGCCGGGACAGGGGATGAAAAACTGTTTTTT. Translation: CATSEAGTGDEKLFF. The chain is built from TRBV24-1 and TRBJ1-4; 10 bases align to TRBD1. Looked up from germline, CDR1 is KGHDR and CDR2 is SFDVKD. This CDR3 has 15 amino acids. Trimming cost V 4 bases and J 6 bases; bases outside gene matches: 4.

V usage is TRBV29-1 and J usage is TRBJ2-7, with D maybe TRBD2 (6 bases). Trimming shortened V by 7 bases and J by 3 bases, and 13 bases separated the two germline ends. Germline CDR1 and CDR2: SQVTM and ANQGSEA. CDR3 length: 12 residues. In DNA, the CDR3 is TGCAGCGCCGGGACTGGAAACTACGAGCAGTACTTC. Translated, it gives CSAGTGNYEQYF.

CDR3 amino acids: CASSEIGAGTDTQYF. The CDR3 bases are TGTGCCAGCAGTGAAATCGGGGCCGGCACAGATACGCAGTATTTT. The chain employs TRBV6-1 and TRBJ2-3; either TRBD1 or TRBD2 may fit D (5 bases each). The V and J ends lost 2 bases and 1 base respectively, with 10 bases between them. The germline gives CDR1 MNHNS, CDR2 SASEGT. The CDR3 covers 15 residues.

The chain has TRBV28 and TRBJ2-1; no firm D call. The V end lost 6 bases, the J end lost 8 bases, and 20 bases lay between the germline ends. The CDR3 covers 15 residues. Germline V gives CDR1 MDHEN, CDR2 SYDVKM. For the CDR3, the DNA is TGTGCCAGCAGCCCTCAGGCTAGTACTGGAGATGAGCAGTTCTTC. Its translation is CASSPQASTGDEQFF.

In this sample, this clonotype turned up many times. The chain carries TRBV6-6 and TRBJ2-5; the match to TRBD1 covers 8 bases. V trimming: 4 bases; J trimming: 6 bases; junction bases outside the gene matches: 10. The germline gives CDR1 MNHNY, CDR2 SVGAGI (reference sequence). This CDR3 spans 15 amino acids. The CDR3 loop reads CASSSTTGAWQTQYF. CDR3 sequence (DNA): TGTGCCAGCAGTTCAACGACAGGGGCGTGGCAGACCCAGTACTTC.

The chain employs TRBV18 and TRBJ1-1; D is undetermined. Germline CDR1 is KGHSH and CDR2 is LQKENI. With 5 bases removed from V and 10 bases from J, the gap between germline ends came to 17 bases. The CDR3 covers 13 residues. CDR3 region: CASSSTASEPAFF. CDR3 nucleotide sequence: TGTGCCAGCTCATCCACCGCCTCAGAACCAGCTTTCTTT.

This clonotype was counted between two and nine times. This chain links TRBV7-9 with TRBJ1-2; a weak D match, TRBD1 (5 bases). The germline V and J ends were trimmed by 8 bases and 6 bases, with 10 bases remaining between them. Per the germline V gene, CDR1 is SEHNR and CDR2 is FQNEAQ (reference sequence). The CDR3 runs 11 residues. The CDR3 DNA reads as TGTGCCAGCTCTGGGGGGAATGGCTACACCTTC. This translates into CASSGGNGYTF.

This chain links TRBV18 with TRBJ1-5, with unresolved D. The V gene lost 6 bases and the J gene lost 7 bases, with 16 bases spanning the gap. Germline V gene data show CDR1 as KGHSH and CDR2 as LQKENI. The CDR3 consists of 14 residues. This CDR3 reads CASSSGRAEQPQHF. The CDR3 bases are TGTGCCAGCTCCTCGGGTAGGGCCGAGCAGCCCCAGCATTTT.

This clonotype was observed a handful of times. This chain links TRBV12-3 or TRBV12-4 with TRBJ1-1; D call uncertain. V lost 10 bases, J lost 0 bases, and 12 bases lay in between. CDR3 size: 13 residues. Written as DNA, the CDR3 is TGTGCCACGCGGCGCAGCATGAACACTGAAGCTTTCTTT. This encodes CATRRSMNTEAFF.

This clonotype was seen a few times. The chain is built from TRBV7-9 and TRBJ2-1; possibly TRBD1 or TRBD2 for D (5 bases each). Germline loops: CDR1 SEHNR, CDR2 FQNEAQ (reference sequence). Trimming removed 6 bases at V and 4 bases at J, with 10 bases between. The CDR3 length is 13 residues. DNA of the CDR3: TGTGCCAGCAGAGCCTGGGGGTACAATGAGCAGTTCTTC. It translates to CASRAWGYNEQFF.

Many counts were recorded for this clonotype. This chain links TRBV18 with TRBJ2-5; D is possibly TRBD1 (6 bases). Germline loops: CDR1 KGHSH, CDR2 LQKENI. Deletions cut 6 bases from V and 3 bases from J, with 11 bases between. CDR3 size: 13 residues. CDR3 amino acids: CASSSGTKETQYF. The CDR3 DNA is TGTGCCAGCTCGTCCGGGACAAAAGAGACCCAGTACTTC.

This clonotype was counted at least ten times. The limits of the CDR3 on the DNA are not certain, so only TCRdb's listed CDR3 is given. The chain is built from TRBV28 and TRBJ2-7; the D call of TRBD2 is as the table states it, not checked on the DNA. Both ends counted, the CDR3 spans 15 residues. The germline gives CDR1 MDHEN, CDR2 SYDVKM. The CDR3 reads CASSSSASGGYEQYF.

Comments on this clonotype: The germline gene is not matched at one end of the junction; a read error may be the cause. J is TRBJ1-6 and V is TRBV7-2, with D maybe TRBD1 (5 bases). CDR3 length equals 18 residues. The germline CDR1 and CDR2 sequences are SGHTA and FQGNSA. The DNA for the CDR3 is TGTGCCAGAAGCTTAGCTTTCCAGGGATCATATCGTAATTCACCCCTCCACTTT. Amino acid sequence: CARSLAFQGSYRNSPLHF.

The chain is built from TRBV10-3 and TRBJ2-5, with unresolved D. CDR3 length: 13 amino acids. The germline gives CDR1 ENHRY, CDR2 SYGVKD. V lost 6 bases and J lost 3, with 11 bases in between. The CDR3 nucleotides read TGTGCCATCAGCGGACGGATAGAAGAGACCCAGTACTTC. This translates into CAISGRIEETQYF.

The chain is built from TRBV19 and TRBJ2-1; no firm D call. The CDR3 has 13 amino acids. CDR1 and CDR2 (germline): LNHDA, SQIVND (reference sequence). V lost 6 bases to trimming and J lost 5 bases, with 11 bases between them. The CDR3 coding sequence is TGTGCCAGTAGGACCCCTTACCACAATGAGCAGTTCTTC. This codes for CASRTPYHNEQFF.

This clonotype was counted a few times. V gene TRBV28 combines with J gene TRBJ1-1; D possibly corresponds to TRBD1 (5 bases). Germline lookup yields CDR1 MDHEN and CDR2 SYDVKM. The V end lost 5 bases, the J end lost 1 base, and 14 bases lay between the germline ends. The CDR3 extends over 15 amino acids. The CDR3 here is CASSTAGPENTEAFF. The DNA for the CDR3 is TGTGCCAGCAGTACCGCAGGGCCGGAGAACACTGAAGCTTTCTTT.

The chain couples TRBV4-1 to TRBJ1-2; 7 bases are a match to TRBD1. J was trimmed by 6 bases and V by 3 bases; bases with no gene match: 10. The germline V gene has CDR1 MGHRA and CDR2 YSYEKL. The CDR3 sequence is 15 residues long. CDR3 residues: CASSHYTGAADGYTF. In nucleotides, the CDR3 is TGCGCCAGCAGCCATTATACAGGGGCCGCCGATGGCTACACCTTC.

This clonotype was picked up a small number of times. The rearrangement uses TRBV11-2 and TRBJ2-7; TRBD1 might be the D (5 bases). V was clipped by 1 base and J by 1 base, with 11 bases between them. The CDR3 is 15 residues long. Germline V gene sequence: CDR1 SGHAT, CDR2 FQNNGV. The CDR3 nucleotides read TGTGCCAGCAGCTTAGTAGGCCAGGGTTCCTACGAGCAGTACTTC. Residues: CASSLVGQGSYEQYF.

The chain couples TRBV7-2 to TRBJ1-2; D remains unclear. The CDR3 sequence is 16 residues long. From germline, CDR1 is SGHTA and CDR2 FQGNSA. Trimming pared 3 bases from V and 4 bases from J, leaving 18 bases between. The CDR3 is CASSFSIGRFVYGYTF. CDR3 bases: TGTGCCAGCAGCTTCTCTATAGGACGGTTCGTCTATGGCTACACCTTC.

The chain carries TRBV28 and TRBJ1-1, with D possibly being TRBD1 (5 bases). The germline V gene encodes CDR1 MDHEN and CDR2 SYDVKM. This CDR3 region has 13 residues. V was cut by 8 bases and J by 5 bases, with 15 bases left in between. The CDR3 DNA reads as TGTGCCAGCTCACCTGACGGGGGTACTGAAGCTTTCTTT. Translated, it gives CASSPDGGTEAFF. The variable domain in full, with the rest retrieved from reference TRBV28 and TRBJ1-1, is DVKVTQSSRYLVKRTGEKVFLECVQDMDHENMFWYRQDPGLGLRLIYFSYDVKMKEKGDIPEGYSVSREKKERFSLILESASTNQTSMYLCASSPDGGTEAFFGQGTRLTVV.

This clonotype has only a few counts. V and J are TRBV7-9 and TRBJ2-7; 11 nucleotides align to TRBD1. Germline V gives CDR1 SEHNR, CDR2 FQNEAQ (reference sequence). J gave up 4 bases and V 5 bases, and 7 bases lay outside the gene matches. The CDR3 has 15 residues. The CDR3 loop is CASSPLDRGLYEQYV. In DNA form, the CDR3 reads TGTGCCAGCAGCCCCCTGGACAGGGGGCTTTACGAGCAGTACGTC.

The chain combines TRBV18 with TRBJ2-2; the match to TRBD2 covers 11 bases. Germline trimming cut 0 bases from V and 6 bases from J; bases unmatched to any gene: 3. CDR3 size: 16 residues. The germline gives CDR1 KGHSH, CDR2 LQKENI. CDR3 DNA: TGTGCCAGCTCACCACCGGGACTAGCGGAGGCCGGGGAGCTGTTTTTT. It encodes CASSPPGLAEAGELFF.

This clonotype was seen a few times. The chain recombines TRBV5-1 with TRBJ2-6; 8 nucleotides match TRBD1. After removal of 2 bases from V and 0 bases from J, the junction contained 7 bases not matched to a gene. This CDR3 has 18 residues. CDR1 SGHRS and CDR2 YFSETQ come from the germline V gene. CDR3 coding DNA: TGCGCCAGCAGCTTCGACCCGGGACAGGTCTCTGGGGCCAACGTCCTGACTTTC. Translated: CASSFDPGQVSGANVLTF. Full variable domain (outside the CDR3, taken from reference TRBV5-1 and TRBJ2-6): KAGVTQTPRYLIKTRGQQVTLSCSPISGHRSVSWYQQTPGQGLQFLFEYFSETQRNKGNFPGRFSGRQFSNSRSEMNVSTLELGDSALYLCASSFDPGQVSGANVLTFGAGSRLTVL.

This chain uses TRBV28 with TRBJ1-4; D gene uncertain. The V end lost 8 bases, the J end lost 0 bases, and 16 bases lay between the germline ends. This CDR3 is 16 amino acids long. The germline gives CDR1 MDHEN, CDR2 SYDVKM. CDR3 sequence (DNA): TGTGCCAGCTCCAAATACATCGGGGCAACTAATGAAAAACTGTTTTTT. Amino acids: CASSKYIGATNEKLFF.

This clonotype was seen more than once but under ten times. The chain is built from TRBV5-5 and TRBJ2-6; D unresolved. CDR1 SGHKS and CDR2 YYEKEE come from the germline V gene (reference sequence). The CDR3 contains 14 residues. Trimming removed 0 bases at V and 5 bases at J, with 6 bases between. Here the CDR3 DNA reads TGTGCCAGCAGCTTGGAAGACCGGGCCAACGTCCTGACTTTC. Translating it yields CASSLEDRANVLTF. The full variable domain, completed using reference TRBV5-5 and TRBJ2-6, is DAGVTQSPTHLIKTRGQQVTLRCSPISGHKSVSWYQQVLGQGPQFIFQYYEKEERGRGNFPDRFSARQFPNYSSELNVNALLLGDSALYLCASSLEDRANVLTFGAGSRLTVL.